These T cell receptor beta chains were read from a single sample in a study of shared clonotypes between healthy human individuals. The data were produced by immunoSEQ multiplex PCR, yet TCRdb's version contains in-frame clones alone and is incomplete. The data contain about 110,000 clones, 67% of them singletons. Sequenced input: memory CD8+ T cells sorted from blood. All receptors derive from a woman under 40 in good health. Each CDR3 is given with its conserved first and last residue. Each record gives: clone size, D gene, J gene, V gene, CDR3 protein, CDR3 DNA. A D gene is named only where the DNA matches it firmly. Clone sizes are given selectively: once, few, many, or a class where the clone is expanded.

>once|TRBD1|TRBJ1-2|TRBV4-2
CASSQGQGEISDGYTF
TGTGCCAGCAGCCAAGGACAGGGGGAAATCAGCGATGGCTACACCTTC
>once|NA|TRBJ2-7|TRBV13
CASSFLSDYEQYF
TGTGCCAGCAGCTTTCTATCGGATTACGAGCAGTACTTC
>NA|TRBD2|TRBJ2-7|TRBV28
CASSPGLARAYEQYF
TGTGCCAGCAGCCCGGGACTAGCGAGGGCCTACGAGCAGTACTTC
>once|NA|TRBJ1-1|TRBV7-8
CASTLGGEGEEFSNTEAFF
TGTGCCAGCACCCTAGGAGGTGAGGGGGAAGAATTTTCGAACACTGAAGCTTTCTTT
>NA|NA|TRBJ2-7|TRBV14
CASSPNLLGVYKSNYEQYF
TGTGCCAGCAGCCCGAATTTATTGGGAGTTTATAAGTCGAACTACGAGCAGTACTTC
>NA|NA|TRBJ1-5|TRBV29-1
CSVAGGAQDQPQHF
TGCAGCGTTGCCGGGGGCGCCCAGGATCAGCCCCAGCATTTT
>NA|NA|TRBJ1-3|TRBV15
CATSVSGNTIYF
TGTGCCACCAGCGTAAGTGGAAACACCATATATTTT
>few|TRBD1|TRBJ2-7|TRBV27
CASSNTGAPYEQYF
TGTGCCAGCAGTAATACAGGGGCCCCCTACGAGCAGTACTTC
>few|TRBD2|TRBJ2-3|TRBV15
CATSDSSGSPTDTQYF
TGTGCCACCAGCGATAGTAGCGGGAGTCCGACAGATACGCAGTATTTT
>NA|NA|TRBJ2-3|TRBV2
CASSASLVPDTQYF
TGTGCCAGCAGTGCGAGTCTAGTTCCTGATACGCAGTATTTT
>NA|TRBD2|TRBJ2-1|TRBV6-5
CASSRLSGGLDEQFF
TGTGCCAGCAGCCGACTGAGCGGGGGGCTGGATGAGCAGTTCTTC
>NA|NA|TRBJ2-7|TRBV4-1
CASSLGGFSYEQYF
TGTGCCAGCAGCTTGGGAGGCTTCTCCTACGAGCAGTACTTC
>many|NA|TRBJ2-7|TRBV2
CASSEWSDSSYEQYF
TGTGCCAGCAGTGAATGGTCTGACAGCTCCTACGAGCAGTACTTC
>NA|NA|TRBJ1-5|TRBV9
CAGSVGGNQPQHF
TGTGCCGGCAGCGTAGGGGGCAATCAGCCCCAGCATTTT
>NA|NA|TRBJ2-1|TRBV7-2
CASSLVERGDNEQFF
TGTGCCAGCAGCTTAGTAGAGAGGGGGGACAATGAGCAGTTCTTC
>once|TRBD2|TRBJ2-3|TRBV19
CASSTDSGASGKVDTQYF
TGTGCCAGTAGTACGGACTCAGGGGCTAGCGGGAAGGTTGATACGCAGTATTTT
>NA|NA|TRBJ2-1|TRBV7-8
CASSLWGDSSYNEQFF
TGTGCCAGCAGCTTATGGGGGGACAGCTCCTACAATGAGCAGTTCTTC
>few|NA|TRBJ1-1|TRBV10-1
CASSDGQGTEAFF
TGCGCCAGCAGTGATGGCCAGGGCACTGAAGCTTTCTTT
>few|TRBD2|TRBJ2-7|TRBV4-1
CASSLGLVGSYEQYF
TGCGCCAGCAGCCTGGGACTAGTGGGCTCCTACGAGCAGTACTTC
>NA|TRBD2|TRBJ2-1|TRBV4-1
CASSQVGASGYNEQFF
TGCGCCAGCAGCCAAGTTGGGGCTAGCGGATACAATGAGCAGTTCTTC
>NA|NA|TRBJ2-3|TRBV29-1
CSGSPKALTDTQYF
TGCAGCGGCTCTCCGAAGGCTCTCACAGATACGCAGTATTTT
>NA|NA|TRBJ2-1|TRBV14
CASSPSGDEQFF
TGTGCCAGCAGCCCTAGTGGGGATGAGCAGTTCTTC
>once|NA|TRBJ2-3|TRBV21-1
CASSDLSTTDTQYF
TGTGCCAGCAGCGATCTAAGTACCACAGATACGCAGTATTTT
>NA|NA|TRBJ2-4|TRBV2
CASKAEIAKNIQYF
TGTGCCAGCAAGGCAGAAATAGCCAAAAACATTCAGTACTTC
>NA|NA|TRBJ2-5|TRBV11-3
CASSSDSSETQYF
TGTGCCAGCAGCTCCGACTCCTCGGAGACCCAGTACTTC
>NA|NA|TRBJ2-7|TRBV29-1
CSVEEGGRQGYEQYF
TGCAGCGTTGAAGAAGGTGGTAGGCAGGGCTACGAGCAGTACTTC
>NA|NA|TRBJ1-3|TRBV7-8
CASSLARALENGNTIYF
TGTGCCAGCAGCTTAGCGCGGGCCCTCGAAAATGGAAACACCATATATTTT
>NA|NA|TRBJ1-2|TRBV15
CATRYGGSSGYTF
TGTGCCACCAGGTACGGGGGTTCATCTGGCTACACCTTC
>NA|TRBD2|TRBJ2-1|TRBV27
CASSLLASGGREQFF
TGTGCCAGCAGTTTACTTGCTAGCGGGGGGCGTGAGCAGTTCTTC
>NA|NA|TRBJ1-5|TRBV7-7
CASSTTGDIYSNQPQHF
TGTGCCAGCAGCACTACCGGGGACATCTATAGCAATCAGCCCCAGCATTTT
>NA|NA|TRBJ2-1|TRBV9
CASSADHQDPEQFF
TGTGCCAGCAGCGCAGACCATCAAGATCCCGAGCAGTTCTTC